This T cell receptor (beta chain) was documented in a study of blood T cell repertoires in COVID-19. There are 14 residues in the CDR3. Germline values: CDR1 LNHDA, CDR2 SQIVND (reference sequence). V was clipped by 3 bases and J by 5 bases; unmatched bases: 5. Assay used: immunoSEQ multiplex PCR; TCRdb lists only in-frame clones, some missing. This table holds 200,000 to 250,000 clones, under 90% found once. Sequencing used PBMCs or T cells enriched from blood (not recorded which). This chain joins TRBV19 and TRBJ1-2, with 8 bases matching TRBD1. This TCR was recovered from a woman aged 55-75 years who had recovered from COVID-19. CDR3 in DNA: TGTGCCAGTAGTATCAGGGGGCGCGGGTATGGCTACACCTTC. Translation: CASSIRGRGYGYTF.